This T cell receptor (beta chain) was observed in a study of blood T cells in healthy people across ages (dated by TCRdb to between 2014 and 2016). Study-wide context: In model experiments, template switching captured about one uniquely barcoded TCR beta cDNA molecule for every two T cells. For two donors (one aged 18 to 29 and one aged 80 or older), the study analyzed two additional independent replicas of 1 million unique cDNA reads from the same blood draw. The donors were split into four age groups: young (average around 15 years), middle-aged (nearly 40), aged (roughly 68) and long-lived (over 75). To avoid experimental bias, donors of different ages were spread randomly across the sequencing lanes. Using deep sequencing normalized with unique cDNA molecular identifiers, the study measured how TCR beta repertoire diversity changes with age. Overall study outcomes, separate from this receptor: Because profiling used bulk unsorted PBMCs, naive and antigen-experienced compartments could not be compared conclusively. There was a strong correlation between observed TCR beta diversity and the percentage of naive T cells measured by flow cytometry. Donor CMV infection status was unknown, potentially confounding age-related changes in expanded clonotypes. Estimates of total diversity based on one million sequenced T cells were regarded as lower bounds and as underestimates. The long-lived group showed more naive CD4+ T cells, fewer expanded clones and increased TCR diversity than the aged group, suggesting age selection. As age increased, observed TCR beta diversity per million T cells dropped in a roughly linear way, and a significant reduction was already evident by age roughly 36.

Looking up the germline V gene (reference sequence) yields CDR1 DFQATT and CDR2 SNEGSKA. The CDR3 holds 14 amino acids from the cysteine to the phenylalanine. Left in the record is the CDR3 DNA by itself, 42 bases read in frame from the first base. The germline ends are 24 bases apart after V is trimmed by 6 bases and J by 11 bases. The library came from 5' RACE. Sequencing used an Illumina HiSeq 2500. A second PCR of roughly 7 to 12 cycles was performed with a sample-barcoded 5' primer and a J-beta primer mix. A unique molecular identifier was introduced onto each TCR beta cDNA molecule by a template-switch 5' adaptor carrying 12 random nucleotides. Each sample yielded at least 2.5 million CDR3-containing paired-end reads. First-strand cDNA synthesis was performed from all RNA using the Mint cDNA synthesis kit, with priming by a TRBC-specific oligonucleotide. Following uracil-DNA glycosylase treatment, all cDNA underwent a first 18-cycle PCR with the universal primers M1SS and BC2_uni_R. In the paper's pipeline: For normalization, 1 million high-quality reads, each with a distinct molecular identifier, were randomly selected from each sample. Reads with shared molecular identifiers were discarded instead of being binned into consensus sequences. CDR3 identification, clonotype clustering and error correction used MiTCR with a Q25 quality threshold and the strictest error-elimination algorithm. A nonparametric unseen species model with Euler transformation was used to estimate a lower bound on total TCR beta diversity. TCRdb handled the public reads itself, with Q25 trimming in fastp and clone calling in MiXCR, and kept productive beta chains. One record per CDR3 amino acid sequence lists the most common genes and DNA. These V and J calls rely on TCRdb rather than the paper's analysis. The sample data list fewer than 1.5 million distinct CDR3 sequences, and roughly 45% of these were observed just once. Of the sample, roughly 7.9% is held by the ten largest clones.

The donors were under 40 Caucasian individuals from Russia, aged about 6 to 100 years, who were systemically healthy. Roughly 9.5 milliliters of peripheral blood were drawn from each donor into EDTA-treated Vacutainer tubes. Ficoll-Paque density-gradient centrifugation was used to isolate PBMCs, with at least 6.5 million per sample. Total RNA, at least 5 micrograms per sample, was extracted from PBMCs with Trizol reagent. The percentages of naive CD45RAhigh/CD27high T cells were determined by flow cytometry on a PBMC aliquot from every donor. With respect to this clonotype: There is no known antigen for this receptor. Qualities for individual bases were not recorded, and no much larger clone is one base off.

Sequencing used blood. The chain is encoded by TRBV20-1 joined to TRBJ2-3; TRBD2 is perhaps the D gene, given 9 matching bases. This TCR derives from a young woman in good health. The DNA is TGCAGTGCAGGGGCTAGCGGGGTAACAGGGGGGCAGTATTTT. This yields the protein CSAGASGVTGGQYF.